The clone carrying this T cell receptor beta chain was detected once. These data belong to a study of CD8+CD57+ T cells in acquired aplastic anemia. Patients sequenced had flow cytometry evidence of CD8+CD57+ cell expansion. The trim removed 3 bases at V and 6 bases at J, leaving 16 bases unmatched. The germline V gene has CDR1 SEHNR and CDR2 FQNEAQ (reference sequence). The CDR3 is made up of 18 amino acids. Genomic DNA, the template, was used for profiling of the TCR beta VDJ and CDR3. From the reads, TCRdb called clonotypes with MiXCR, one entry per CDR3 protein. This table holds approximately 220,000 distinct CDR3 sequences, around 46% found once.

Source material: sorted CD4+, CD8+, or CD8+CD57+ T cells (not recorded which) from PBMCs. This sequence originates from a human donor with aplastic anemia. The J gene is TRBJ1-5, the V gene TRBV7-9; TRBD1 matches at 8 bases. The CDR3 sequence: CASSFPGQVVGLGQPQHF. DNA of the CDR3: TGTGCCAGCAGCTTTCCGGGACAGGTTGTCGGCTTGGGTCAGCCCCAGCATTTT.